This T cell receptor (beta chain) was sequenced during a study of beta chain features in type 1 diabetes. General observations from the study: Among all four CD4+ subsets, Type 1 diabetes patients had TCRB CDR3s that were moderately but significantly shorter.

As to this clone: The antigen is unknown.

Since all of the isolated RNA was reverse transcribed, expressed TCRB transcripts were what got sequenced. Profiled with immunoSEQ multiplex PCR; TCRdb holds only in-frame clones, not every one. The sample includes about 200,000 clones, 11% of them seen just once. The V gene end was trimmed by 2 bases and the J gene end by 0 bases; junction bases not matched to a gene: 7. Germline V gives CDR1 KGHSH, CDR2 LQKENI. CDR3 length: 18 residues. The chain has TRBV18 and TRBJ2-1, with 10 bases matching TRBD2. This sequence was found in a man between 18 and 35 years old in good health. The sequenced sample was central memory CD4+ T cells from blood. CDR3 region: CASSPMIGTSVSYNEQFF. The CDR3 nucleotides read TGTGCCAGCTCACCAATGATAGGGACTAGCGTCTCCTACAATGAGCAGTTCTTC.